The clone carrying this T cell receptor (beta chain) was detected only a few times. Its matching antigen is unknown. The sorted Tregs were CD4+CD25+CD127-/low cells. Trimming at V came to 3 bases and at J to 1 base, leaving 4 bases not matched to a gene. This CDR3 has 16 amino acids. Germline CDR1 SGHVS, CDR2 FNYEAQ. After constant-region reverse-primer amplification, full-length variable regions underwent semi-nested PCR with Nested Universal Primer A. One entry per CDR3 protein results from TCRdb running MiXCR on the 5' RACE reads. The top ten clones hold approximately 2.2% of a sample with approximately 58,000 distinct CDR3 sequences, less than 30% of them seen once. Findings of the study overall: Larger-cohort validation covered only one TCR beta V-J rearrangement. Tumor memory CD4+ T cell TCR gene usage was found to cluster with blood and lymph node memory CD4+ cells and with lymph node naive CD4+ cells. Tumor Tregs overlapped most with tumor, then blood, naive CD4+ cells.

The specimen was tumor-infiltrating Tregs sorted from the breast tumor. The sequence was obtained from a female donor with breast cancer. The chain employs TRBV7-6 and TRBJ2-7, with TRBD1 matching over 12 bases. As DNA, the CDR3 is TGTGCCAGCAGCTTGGGACAGGGGGCTTCATCCTACGAGCAGTACTTC. Protein: CASSLGQGASSYEQYF.